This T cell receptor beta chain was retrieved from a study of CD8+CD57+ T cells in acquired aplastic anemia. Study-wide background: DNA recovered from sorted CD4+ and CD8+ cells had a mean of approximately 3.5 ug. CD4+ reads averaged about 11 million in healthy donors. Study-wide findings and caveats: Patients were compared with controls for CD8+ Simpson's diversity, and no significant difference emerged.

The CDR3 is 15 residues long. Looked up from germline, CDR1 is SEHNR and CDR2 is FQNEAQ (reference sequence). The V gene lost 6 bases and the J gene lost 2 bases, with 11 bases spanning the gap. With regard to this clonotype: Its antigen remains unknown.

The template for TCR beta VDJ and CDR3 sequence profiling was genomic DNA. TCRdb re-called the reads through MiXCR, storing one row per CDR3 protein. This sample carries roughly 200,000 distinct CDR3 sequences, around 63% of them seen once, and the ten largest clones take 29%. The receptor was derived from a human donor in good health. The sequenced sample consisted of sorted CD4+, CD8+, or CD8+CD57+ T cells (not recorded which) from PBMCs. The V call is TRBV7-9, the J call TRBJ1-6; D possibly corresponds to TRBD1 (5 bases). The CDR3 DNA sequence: TGTGCCAGCAGTCTTGGGGGTACCTATAATTCACCCCTCCACTTT. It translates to CASSLGGTYNSPLHF. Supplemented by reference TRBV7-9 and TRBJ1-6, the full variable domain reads DTGVSQNPRHKITKRGQNVTFRCDPISEHNRLYWYRQTLGQGPEFLTYFQNEAQLEKSRLLSDRFSAERPKGSFSTLEIQRTEQGDSAMYLCASSLGGTYNSPLHFGNGTRLTVT.